This T cell receptor beta chain was captured in a study of T and B cells in COVID-19 patients. About the study: At median age 34 years, recovered patients were younger than active-infection patients at about 72. Critical illness requiring mechanical ventilation or extracorporeal membrane oxygenation affected about 65% of the 20 active-infection patients.

Multiplex PCR with BIOMED2 TRB-A/B primer pools amplified TRB rearrangements. TCRdb used MiXCR to reprocess the multiplex PCR reads, holding one entry per CDR3 protein. The data hold approximately 18,000 distinct CDR3 sequences, with approximately 30% observed a single time. The CDR3 runs 13 residues. V lost 7 bases to trimming and J lost 9 bases; unmatched junction nucleotides: 7. CDR1 KGHDR and CDR2 SFDVKD come from the germline V gene. From blood, about 240-500 ng of genomic DNA served as TRB template. Turning to this clonotype: Its specificity is not known.

Study-wide results and limits: Highly clonal in active COVID-19, TRB repertoires exceeded healthy-donor diversity and richness at recovery. In COVID-19 patients, T cell receptor beta variable and joining gene use was reportedly strongly skewed.

The V gene is TRBV24-1, the J gene TRBJ2-3; 9 bases align to TRBD1. This receptor was identified in a human donor who had recovered from COVID-19. Input material: blood. The CDR3 bases are TGTGCCACCAGAGGGACAGGGTTTGAGACGCAGTATTTT. It translates to CATRGTGFETQYF.